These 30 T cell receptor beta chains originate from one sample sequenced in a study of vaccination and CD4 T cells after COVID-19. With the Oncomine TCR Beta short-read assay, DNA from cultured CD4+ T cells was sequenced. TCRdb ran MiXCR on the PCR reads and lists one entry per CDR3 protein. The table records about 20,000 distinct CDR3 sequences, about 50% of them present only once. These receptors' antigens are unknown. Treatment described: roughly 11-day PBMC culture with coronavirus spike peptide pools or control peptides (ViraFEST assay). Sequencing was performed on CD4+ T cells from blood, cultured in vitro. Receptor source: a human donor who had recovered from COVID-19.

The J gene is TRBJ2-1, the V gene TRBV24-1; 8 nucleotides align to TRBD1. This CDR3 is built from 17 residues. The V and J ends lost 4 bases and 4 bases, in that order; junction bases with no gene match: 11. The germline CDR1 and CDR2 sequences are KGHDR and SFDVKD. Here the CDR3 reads CATSDKDRATGYNEQFF. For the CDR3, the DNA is TGTGCCACCAGTGACAAGGACAGGGCGACGGGTTACAATGAGCAGTTCTTC.

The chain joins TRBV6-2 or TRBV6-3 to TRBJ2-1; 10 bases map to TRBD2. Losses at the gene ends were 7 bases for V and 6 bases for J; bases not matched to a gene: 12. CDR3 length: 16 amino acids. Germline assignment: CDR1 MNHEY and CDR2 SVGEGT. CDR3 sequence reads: CASTLSWASGGNEQFF. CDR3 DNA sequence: TGTGCCAGCACCCTATCTTGGGCTAGCGGGGGCAATGAGCAGTTCTTC.

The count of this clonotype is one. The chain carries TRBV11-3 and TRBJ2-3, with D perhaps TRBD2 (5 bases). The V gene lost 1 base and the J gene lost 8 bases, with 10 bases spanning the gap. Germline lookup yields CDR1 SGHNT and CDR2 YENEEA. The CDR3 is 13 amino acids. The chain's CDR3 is CASSLGGRGTQYF. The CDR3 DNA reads TGTGCCAGCAGCTTAGGAGGTCGGGGTACGCAGTATTTT.

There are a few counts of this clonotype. The CDR3, as DNA: TGTGCCAGCAGCTCGGGACTGGTCACAGATACGCAGTATTTT. This sequence encodes CASSSGLVTDTQYF. The chain carries TRBV7-2 and TRBJ2-3; possible D gene TRBD2, 6 bases. This CDR3 contains 14 residues. Germline values: CDR1 SGHTA, CDR2 FQGNSA. V lost 4 bases and J 2 bases, leaving 10 bases between the germline ends.

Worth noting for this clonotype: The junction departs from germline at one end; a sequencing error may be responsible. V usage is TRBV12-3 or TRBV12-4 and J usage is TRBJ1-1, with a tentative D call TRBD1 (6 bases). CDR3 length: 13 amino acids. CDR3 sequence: CASSPQRDTEAFF. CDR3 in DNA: TGTGCCAGCAGTCCTCAACGGGACACAGAAGCTTTCTTT.

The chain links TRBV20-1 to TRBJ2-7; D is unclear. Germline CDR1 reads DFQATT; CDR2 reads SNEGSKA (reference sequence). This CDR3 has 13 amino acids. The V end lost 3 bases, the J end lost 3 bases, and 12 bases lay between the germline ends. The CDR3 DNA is TGCAGTGCTAGTAGGTCGGCGATCTACGAGCAGTACTTC. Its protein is CSASRSAIYEQYF.

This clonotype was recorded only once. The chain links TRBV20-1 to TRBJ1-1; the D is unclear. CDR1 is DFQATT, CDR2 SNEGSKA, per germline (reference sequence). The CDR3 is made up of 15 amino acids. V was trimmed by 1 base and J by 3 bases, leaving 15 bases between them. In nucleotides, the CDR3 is TGCAGTGCTAGAGTAGGAACGGCCGGCGACACTGAAGCTTTCTTT. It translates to CSARVGTAGDTEAFF.

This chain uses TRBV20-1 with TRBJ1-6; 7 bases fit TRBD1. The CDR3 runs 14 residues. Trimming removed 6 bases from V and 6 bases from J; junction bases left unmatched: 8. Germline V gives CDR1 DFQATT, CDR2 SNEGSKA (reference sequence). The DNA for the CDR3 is TGCAGTGCAAGCCGGGACAGCGTTAATTCACCCCTCCACTTT. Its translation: CSASRDSVNSPLHF.

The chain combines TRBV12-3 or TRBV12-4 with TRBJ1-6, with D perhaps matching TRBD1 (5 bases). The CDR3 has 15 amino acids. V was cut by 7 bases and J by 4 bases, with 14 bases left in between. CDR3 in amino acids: CASTSDGGYNSPLHF. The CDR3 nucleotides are TGTGCCAGCACTTCGGACGGGGGATATAATTCACCCCTCCACTTT.

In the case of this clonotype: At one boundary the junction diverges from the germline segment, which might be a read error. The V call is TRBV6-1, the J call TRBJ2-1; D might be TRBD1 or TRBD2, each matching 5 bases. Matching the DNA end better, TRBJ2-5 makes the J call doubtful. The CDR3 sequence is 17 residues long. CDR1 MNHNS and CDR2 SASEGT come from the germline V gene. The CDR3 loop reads CASNEDGEGPGRETQYF. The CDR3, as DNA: TGTGCCAGCAATGAAGACGGGGAAGGGCCAGGGAGAGAGACCCAGTACTTC.

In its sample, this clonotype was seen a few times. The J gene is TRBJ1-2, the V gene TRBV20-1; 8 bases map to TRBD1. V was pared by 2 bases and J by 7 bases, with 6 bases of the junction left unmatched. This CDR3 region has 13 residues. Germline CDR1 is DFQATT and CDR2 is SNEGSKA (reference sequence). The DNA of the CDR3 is TGCAGTGCTAGAACCGGGACAGGAGGTGGCTACACCTTC. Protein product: CSARTGTGGGYTF.

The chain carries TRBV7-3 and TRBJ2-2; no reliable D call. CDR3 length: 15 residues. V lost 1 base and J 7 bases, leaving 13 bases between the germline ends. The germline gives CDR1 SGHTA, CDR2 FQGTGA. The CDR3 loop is CASSLNVASHGELFF. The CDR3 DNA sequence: TGTGCCAGCAGCTTAAACGTCGCGTCGCACGGGGAGCTGTTTTTT. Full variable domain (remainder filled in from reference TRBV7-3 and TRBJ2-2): GAGVSQTPSNKVTEKGKYVELRCDPISGHTALYWYRQSLGQGPEFLIYFQGTGAADDSGLPNDRFFAVRPEGSVSTLKIQRTERGDSAVYLCASSLNVASHGELFFGEGSRLTVL.

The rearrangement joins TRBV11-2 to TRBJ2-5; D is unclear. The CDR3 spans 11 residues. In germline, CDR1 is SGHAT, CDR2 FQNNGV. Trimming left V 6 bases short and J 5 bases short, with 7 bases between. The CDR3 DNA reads TGTGCCAGCAGGGCGACGGAGACCCAGTACTTC. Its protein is CASRATETQYF.

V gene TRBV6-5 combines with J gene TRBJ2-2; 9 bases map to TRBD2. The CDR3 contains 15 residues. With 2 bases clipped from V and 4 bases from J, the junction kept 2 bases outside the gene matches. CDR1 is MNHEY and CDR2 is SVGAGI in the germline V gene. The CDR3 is CASSYQRGATGELFF. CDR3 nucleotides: TGTGCCAGCAGTTACCAGCGGGGGGCCACCGGGGAGCTGTTTTTT.

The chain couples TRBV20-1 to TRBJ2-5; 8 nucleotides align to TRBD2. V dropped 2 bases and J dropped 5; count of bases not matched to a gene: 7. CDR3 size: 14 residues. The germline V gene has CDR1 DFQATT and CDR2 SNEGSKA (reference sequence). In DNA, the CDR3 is TGCAGTGCTAGATCAATTAGCGGGGACGAGACCCAGTACTTC. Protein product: CSARSISGDETQYF.

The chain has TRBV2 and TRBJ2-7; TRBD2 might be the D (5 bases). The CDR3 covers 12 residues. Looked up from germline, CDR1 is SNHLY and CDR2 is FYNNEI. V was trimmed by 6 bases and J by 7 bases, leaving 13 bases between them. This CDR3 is CASSADFSEQYF. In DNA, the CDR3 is TGTGCCAGCAGCGCGGACTTCTCGGAGCAGTACTTC.

CDR3 bases: TGCAGTGTACGGGACAGCTTGACTGAAGCTTTCTTT. It specifies CSVRDSLTEAFF. The rearrangement links TRBV20-1 to TRBJ1-1; the match to TRBD1 covers 7 bases. The ends lost 7 bases at V and 5 bases at J; junction bases unmatched: 7. The V gene's germline CDR1 is DFQATT and CDR2 SNEGSKA (reference sequence). This CDR3 has 12 amino acids.

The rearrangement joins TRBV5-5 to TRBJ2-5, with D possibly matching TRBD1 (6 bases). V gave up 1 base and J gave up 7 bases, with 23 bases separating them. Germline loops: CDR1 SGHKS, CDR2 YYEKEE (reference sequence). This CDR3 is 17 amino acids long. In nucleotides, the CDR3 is TGTGCCAGCAGCTTGCAACAGGGCGGCCGCTTTGCACCGACCCAGTACTTC. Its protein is CASSLQQGGRFAPTQYF. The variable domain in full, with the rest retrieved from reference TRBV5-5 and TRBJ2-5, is DAGVTQSPTHLIKTRGQQVTLRCSPISGHKSVSWYQQVLGQGPQFIFQYYEKEERGRGNFPDRFSARQFPNYSSELNVNALLLGDSALYLCASSLQQGGRFAPTQYFGPGTRLLVL.

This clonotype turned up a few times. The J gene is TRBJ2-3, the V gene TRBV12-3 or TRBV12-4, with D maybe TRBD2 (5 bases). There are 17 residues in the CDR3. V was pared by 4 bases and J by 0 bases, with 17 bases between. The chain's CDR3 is CASSSFKRISSTDTQYF. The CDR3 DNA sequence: TGTGCCAGCAGTTCCTTTAAGCGGATCTCTAGCACAGATACGCAGTATTTT.

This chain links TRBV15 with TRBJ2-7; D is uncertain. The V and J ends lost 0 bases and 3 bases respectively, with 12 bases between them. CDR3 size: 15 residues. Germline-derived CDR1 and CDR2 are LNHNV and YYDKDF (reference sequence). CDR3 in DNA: TGTGCCACCAGCAGAGATCAAGACGGCTTCTACGAGCAGTACTTC. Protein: CATSRDQDGFYEQYF.

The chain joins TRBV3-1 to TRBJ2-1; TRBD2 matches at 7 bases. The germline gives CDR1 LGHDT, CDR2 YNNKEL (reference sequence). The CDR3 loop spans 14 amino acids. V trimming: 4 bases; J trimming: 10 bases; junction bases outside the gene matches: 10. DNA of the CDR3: TGTGCCAGCAGCCTCCGGGACTATCGATCGGAGCAGTTCTTC. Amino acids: CASSLRDYRSEQFF.

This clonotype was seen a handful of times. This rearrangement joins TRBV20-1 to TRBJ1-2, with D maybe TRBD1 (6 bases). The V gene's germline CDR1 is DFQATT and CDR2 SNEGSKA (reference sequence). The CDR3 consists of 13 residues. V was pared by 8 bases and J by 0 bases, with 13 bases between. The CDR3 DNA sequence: TGCAGTCGACAGGCCAGAGCTAACTATGGCTACACCTTC. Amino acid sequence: CSRQARANYGYTF.

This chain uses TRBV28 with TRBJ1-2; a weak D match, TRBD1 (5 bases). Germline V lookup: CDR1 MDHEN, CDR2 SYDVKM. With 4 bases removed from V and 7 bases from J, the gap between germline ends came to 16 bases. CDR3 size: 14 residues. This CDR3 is CASSSHPTDRGYTF. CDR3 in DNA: TGTGCCAGCAGTTCCCACCCGACAGATCGTGGCTACACCTTC.

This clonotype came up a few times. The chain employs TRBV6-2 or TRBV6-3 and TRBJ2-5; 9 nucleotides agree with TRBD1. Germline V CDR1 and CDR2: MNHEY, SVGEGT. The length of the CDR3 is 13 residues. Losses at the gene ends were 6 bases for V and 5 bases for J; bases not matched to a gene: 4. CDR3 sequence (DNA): TGTGCCAGCAGCACTGGACAGGGGGAGACCCAGTACTTC. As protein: CASSTGQGETQYF.

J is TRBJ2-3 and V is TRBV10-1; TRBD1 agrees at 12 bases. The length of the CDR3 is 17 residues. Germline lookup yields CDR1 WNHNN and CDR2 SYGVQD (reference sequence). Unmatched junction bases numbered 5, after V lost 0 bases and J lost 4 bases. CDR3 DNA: TGCGCCAGCAGTGAGTCGGACGGGACAGGGGGCGCAGATACGCAGTATTTT. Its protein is CASSESDGTGGADTQYF.

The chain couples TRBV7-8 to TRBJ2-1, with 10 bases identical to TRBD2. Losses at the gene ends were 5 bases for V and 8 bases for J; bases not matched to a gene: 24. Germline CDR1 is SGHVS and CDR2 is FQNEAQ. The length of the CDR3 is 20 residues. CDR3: CASSPPRAGGWSGLADEQFF. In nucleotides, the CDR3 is TGTGCCAGCAGCCCCCCGAGGGCAGGGGGTTGGTCAGGACTAGCGGATGAGCAGTTCTTC.

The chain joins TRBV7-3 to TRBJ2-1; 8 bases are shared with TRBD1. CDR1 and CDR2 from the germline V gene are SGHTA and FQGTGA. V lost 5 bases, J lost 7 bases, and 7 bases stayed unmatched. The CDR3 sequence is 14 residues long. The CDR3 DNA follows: TGTGCCAGCAGCGCTAGGACAGGGTTAAATGAGCAGTTCTTC. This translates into CASSARTGLNEQFF.

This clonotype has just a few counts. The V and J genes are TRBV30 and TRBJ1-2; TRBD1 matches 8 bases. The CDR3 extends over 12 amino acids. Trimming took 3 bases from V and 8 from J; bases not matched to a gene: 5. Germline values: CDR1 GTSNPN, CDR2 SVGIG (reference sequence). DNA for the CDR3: TGTGCCTGGAGCGAGACAGGGGTAGGCTACACCTTC. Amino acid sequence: CAWSETGVGYTF.

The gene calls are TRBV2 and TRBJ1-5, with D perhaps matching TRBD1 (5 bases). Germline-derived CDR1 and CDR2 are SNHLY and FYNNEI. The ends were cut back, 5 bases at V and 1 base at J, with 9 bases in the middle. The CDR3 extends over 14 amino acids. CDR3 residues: CASSWTNSNQPQHF. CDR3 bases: TGTGCCAGCAGTTGGACAAACAGCAATCAGCCCCAGCATTTT.

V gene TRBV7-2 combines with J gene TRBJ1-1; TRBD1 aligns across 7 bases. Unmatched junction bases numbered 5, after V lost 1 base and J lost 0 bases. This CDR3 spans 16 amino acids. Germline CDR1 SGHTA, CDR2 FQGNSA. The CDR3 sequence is CASSLGAGGMNTEAFF. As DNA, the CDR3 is TGTGCCAGCAGCTTAGGTGCAGGGGGTATGAACACTGAAGCTTTCTTT.